The source of this T cell receptor beta chain is a study of T cells after yellow fever vaccination (dated by TCRdb to about 2019). As for the study more broadly: The SMART-Seq v4 Ultra Low Input RNA kit was used to prepare libraries from fractions with low cell numbers. To follow T-cell clones before and after both primary and booster YFV17D yellow fever vaccination, bulk TCR alpha and beta repertoires underwent longitudinal sequencing. Two healthy male donors, one aged 18 to 30 and one aged 30 to 40 years, made up the cohort. Bulk PBMC replicates and cell subsets were isolated from blood drawn at multiple timepoints before and after both primary and secondary immunization. The full study reports these points: After the booster, most of the clones that had expanded following primary vaccination were detected again (around 95% of CD4 and 80% to 90% of CD8), which suggests that memory was broadly maintained. A small fraction of clonotypes showed up in both the CD4 and CD8 compartments, probably as a result of convergent recombination. Computational filtering was needed because FACS-sorted repertoires could contain abundant contaminating clonotypes from the bulk population. The secondary T-cell response was weaker than the primary response but faster, peaking on day 5 instead of day 15. Because the study included only a couple of donors, the extent to which the findings can be generalized is limited.

Reads for this sample came from an Illumina NovaSeq 6000. TCR cDNA was synthesized by 5'RACE template switching, which introduced a universal primer site and unique molecular identifiers. Priming of cDNA synthesis was performed from both the TCR alpha and TCR beta constant segments. Library amplification used two PCR steps, and the second PCR step added sample barcodes and sequencing adapters. Sequencing of libraries was performed on Illumina HiSeq 2500 (2x100 bp) or NovaSeq (2x150 bp). The original pipeline was this. MIGEC was used to demultiplex reads and collapse the reads into UMI consensus sequences, and MiXCR was used for V(D)J alignment. Clonotypes responding to the vaccine were identified with edgeR on replicate PBMC samples, with the criteria of FDR below 0.01 and a log2 fold change above 5 up to day 15. Bulk clonotypes were assigned CD4 or CD8 identity according to which sequenced CD4 or CD8 repertoire held them at higher abundance. Starting from the raw public reads, TCRdb applied fastp trimming at Q25, assembled clones with MiXCR and retained in-frame beta chains. All rows with the same CDR3 protein become a single entry with the most common DNA and genes. TCRdb's processing, not the authors' own work, is the source of the V and J calls. The sample table lists about 220,000 distinct CDR3 sequences, roughly 3% of them with a count of one. The ten largest make up around 3% of the sample.

Ten or more counts support this clonotype. Its antigen specificity is not known. The sample holds no much larger clone one base away, and base qualities are not on file. The sample's treatment or condition label, decoded: live attenuated yellow fever vaccine strain. A standard Ficoll-Paque protocol was used to isolate PBMCs from peripheral blood. Dynabeads CD4 and CD8 positive selection kits were used to isolate the CD4 and CD8 T-cell fractions. RNA was extracted with TriZol from bulk PBMCs, CD4 and CD8 fractions, and dextramer-positive and dextramer-negative fractions. Deletion took 0 bases off V and 4 bases off J, with a span of 13 bases between the germline ends. CDR1 and CDR2 are read off the germline V gene as SGHRS and YFSETQ. The CDR3 measures 15 amino acids from cysteine to phenylalanine. The DNA shown is the 45-base CDR3, in frame from base 1.

This TCR came from a man aged 18-30 years who received the YFV17D yellow fever vaccine. The sequence is built from TRBV5-1 and TRBJ1-2; perhaps TRBD1 is the D gene, with 6 bases matching. The sample in question was CD4+ T cells sorted from PBMCs, obtained 10 days after the yellow fever booster vaccination. The DNA is as follows: TGCGCCAGCAGCTTGGGTTCAGGGGACTTCTATGGCTACACCTTC. It codes for CASSLGSGDFYGYTF.